One and the same sample provided the 31 T cell receptor beta chains below, sequenced in a study of T-cell memory formation after mild COVID-19. TCRdb called the 5' RACE reads again in MiXCR, with one record for every CDR3 protein. Among 270,000 or so distinct CDR3 sequences listed, roughly 18% were seen once. The sample comprised PBMCs or a T cell subset sorted from them (not recorded which). These receptors came from a man aged 18 to 35 who had mild COVID-19 (a few samples of this study predate the infection). Cell type and time point are not known.

The chain combines TRBV7-2 with TRBJ2-5, with D uncertain. V lost 5 bases, J lost 7 bases, and 23 bases lay in between. The V gene's germline CDR1 is SGHTA and CDR2 FQGNSA. The CDR3 is 16 amino acids. DNA of the CDR3: TGTGCCAGCAGCCATCCCCTGCCGGCCTCGGTGGGGACCCAGTACTTC. It is translated as CASSHPLPASVGTQYF. The full variable domain, completed using reference TRBV7-2 and TRBJ2-5, is GAGVSQSPSNKVTEKGKDVELRCDPISGHTALYWYRQSLGQGLEFLIYFQGNSAPDKSGLPSDRFSAERTGGSVSTLTIQRTQQEDSAVYLCASSHPLPASVGTQYFGPGTRLLVL.

This clonotype has only a few counts. CDR3 DNA sequence: TGCGCCAGCAGCGGGCCTAGCGGGCCCTCGGAGACCCAGTACTTC. Residues: CASSGPSGPSETQYF. This chain links TRBV5-1 with TRBJ2-5, with 8 bases fitting TRBD2. CDR1 and CDR2 from the germline V gene are SGHRS and YFSETQ. This CDR3 region has 15 residues. V shed 4 bases, J shed 5 bases, and the junction held 10 bases outside the gene matches.

The chain uses TRBV7-3 and TRBJ2-5, with 8 bases that match TRBD2. The V and J ends lost 2 bases and 4 bases, in that order; junction bases with no gene match: 6. The CDR3 contains 15 residues. From germline, CDR1 is SGHTA and CDR2 FQGTGA. The CDR3: CASSLDRGGRETQYF. The CDR3 coding sequence is TGTGCCAGCAGCTTAGATCGGGGGGGCCGAGAGACCCAGTACTTC. Variable domain in full (rest from reference TRBV7-3 and TRBJ2-5): GAGVSQTPSNKVTEKGKYVELRCDPISGHTALYWYRQSLGQGPEFLIYFQGTGAADDSGLPNDRFFAVRPEGSVSTLKIQRTERGDSAVYLCASSLDRGGRETQYFGPGTRLLVL.

The genes are TRBV29-1 and TRBJ2-3, with D uncertain. The CDR3 spans 12 residues. The germline V and J ends were trimmed by 0 bases and 6 bases, with 7 bases remaining between them. CDR1 and CDR2 (germline): SQVTM, ANQGSEA. The CDR3 DNA reads TGCAGCGTTGAAGATCAGAGGGATACGCAGTATTTT. It yields the protein CSVEDQRDTQYF.

The chain is built from TRBV12-3 or TRBV12-4 and TRBJ2-7; TRBD2 matches 9 bases. V was pared by 6 bases and J by 3 bases, with 9 bases of the junction left unmatched. The CDR3 covers 15 residues. Written as DNA, the CDR3 is TGTGCCAGCAGGCTAAGCGGGGGGCCCATCTACGAGCAGTACTTC. Residues: CASRLSGGPIYEQYF.

This clonotype was counted only a few times. The chain couples TRBV12-3 or TRBV12-4 to TRBJ1-4, with D uncertain. The CDR3 totals 16 residues. Trimming stripped 8 bases from V and 4 bases from J, with 20 bases between. The CDR3 is CASHSGGQRINEKLFF. The CDR3 DNA reads TGTGCCAGCCACTCCGGAGGGCAGAGGATTAATGAAAAACTGTTTTTT.

The V call is TRBV7-6, the J call TRBJ1-6; 11 bases align to TRBD1. V gave up 1 base and J gave up 11 bases; unmatched junction bases: 7. Germline values: CDR1 SGHVS, CDR2 FNYEAQ. This CDR3 comprises 16 residues. For the CDR3, the DNA is TGTGCCAGCAGCTTAGTCTTCGGGACAGGGGGTGCACCCCTCCACTTT. Its protein is CASSLVFGTGGAPLHF.

The V call is TRBV7-8, the J call TRBJ2-7; D may be TRBD2 (5 bases). The CDR3 is 15 amino acids. CDR1 and CDR2 from the germline V gene are SGHVS and FQNEAQ. V lost 3 bases to trimming and J lost 2 bases, with 14 bases between them. The CDR3 region is CASSFRHEGTYEQYF. The CDR3 nucleotides read TGTGCCAGCAGCTTTCGGCATGAGGGTACCTACGAGCAGTACTTC.

This rearrangement joins TRBV13 to TRBJ2-1, with D uncertain. The CDR3 has 12 amino acids. Per germline, CDR1 PRHDT and CDR2 FYEKMQ (reference sequence). V lost 4 bases to trimming and J lost 6 bases, with 7 bases between them. The DNA for the CDR3 is TGTGCCAGCAGCTCCATGGTCAATGAGCAGTTCTTC. This codes for CASSSMVNEQFF.

Ten or more counts support this clonotype. The V call is TRBV7-2, the J call TRBJ2-7; 10 positions agree with TRBD1. Trimming took 3 bases from V and 5 from J; bases not matched to a gene: 1. This CDR3 spans 13 amino acids. Germline loops: CDR1 SGHTA, CDR2 FQGNSA. In nucleotides, the CDR3 is TGTGCCAGCAGCTTGACAGGGGGCGACGAGCAGTACTTC. Protein: CASSLTGGDEQYF.

V usage is TRBV5-5 and J usage is TRBJ2-3; 7 bases fit TRBD1. This CDR3 comprises 15 residues. V was pared by 0 bases and J by 2 bases, with 3 bases of the junction left unmatched. The germline CDR1 and CDR2 sequences are SGHKS and YYEKEE (reference sequence). Written as DNA, the CDR3 is TGTGCCAGCAGCTTGGGGGACAGCATCACAGATACGCAGTATTTT. Translated: CASSLGDSITDTQYF.

The chain joins TRBV23-1 to TRBJ2-5; the match to TRBD2 covers 8 bases. TRBV23-1 is an ORF; its function is uncertain. This CDR3 comprises 17 residues. V was pared by 2 bases and J by 3 bases, with 11 bases of the junction left unmatched. This CDR3 reads CASSQLPPGGGEETQYF. As DNA, the CDR3 is TGCGCCAGCAGTCAACTTCCCCCGGGGGGGGGTGAAGAGACCCAGTACTTC.

This clonotype turned up a few times. The J gene is TRBJ1-1, the V gene TRBV4-1; no reliable D call. With 5 bases removed from V and 3 bases from J, the gap between germline ends came to 10 bases. This CDR3 is 13 amino acids long. The germline CDR1 and CDR2 sequences are MGHRA and YSYEKL. The chain's CDR3 is CASSFIGDTEAFF. CDR3 nucleotides: TGCGCCAGCAGCTTTATTGGAGACACTGAAGCTTTCTTT.

V usage is TRBV20-1 and J usage is TRBJ1-4; a weak D match, TRBD1 (6 bases). Germline-derived CDR1 and CDR2 are DFQATT and SNEGSKA (reference sequence). CDR3 size: 13 residues. This CDR3 reads CSAKGGQNEKLFF. DNA of the CDR3: TGCAGCGCCAAGGGGGGCCAGAATGAAAAACTGTTTTTT.

This clonotype was recorded at least ten times. The V gene is TRBV10-3, the J gene TRBJ2-7; maybe TRBD1 (5 bases). V was shortened by 4 bases and J by 1 base, with 11 bases between the two germline ends. Germline values: CDR1 ENHRY, CDR2 SYGVKD. CDR3 size: 14 residues. The CDR3 here is CAISAVDSSYEQYV. Written as DNA, the CDR3 is TGTGCCATCAGTGCGGTCGACAGTTCCTACGAGCAGTACGTC.

The V call is TRBV30, the J call TRBJ1-2; 9 bases match TRBD1. Germline V gives CDR1 GTSNPN, CDR2 SVGIG (reference sequence). CDR3 size: 15 residues. The trim removed 0 bases at V and 5 bases at J, leaving 7 bases unmatched. The DNA of the CDR3 is TGTGCCTGGAGTGTCTGGGACAGGGAATATTATGGCTACACCTTC. Translation gives CAWSVWDREYYGYTF.

J is TRBJ1-6 and V is TRBV7-2; the D is unclear. The CDR3 is made up of 14 amino acids. CDR1 and CDR2 from the germline V gene are SGHTA and FQGNSA. Trimming cost V 5 bases and J 7 bases, with 12 bases left between them. CDR3 nucleotides: TGTGCCAGCAGCCCCGAAGCATCCAATTCACCCCTCCACTTT. Translation gives CASSPEASNSPLHF.

This chain links TRBV28 with TRBJ2-2; the D is unclear. V lost 2 bases and J lost 3, with 7 bases in between. CDR1 is MDHEN, CDR2 SYDVKM, per germline. The CDR3 has 14 amino acids. CDR3 nucleotides: TGTGCCAGCAGTTTAGGCGGCCACACCGGGGAGCTGTTTTTT. Its protein is CASSLGGHTGELFF.

The genes are TRBV2 and TRBJ2-1; 8 bases are a match to TRBD1. The CDR3 is 13 amino acids. V shed 7 bases, J shed 7 bases, and the junction held 6 bases outside the gene matches. Germline values: CDR1 SNHLY, CDR2 FYNNEI. The CDR3 DNA follows: TGTGCCAGCACCATGGACAGGGAGAATGAGCAGTTCTTC. The encoded protein is CASTMDRENEQFF.

In this sample, this clonotype turned up a few times. The rearrangement uses TRBV12-3 or TRBV12-4 and TRBJ2-2, with D maybe TRBD2 (6 bases). The CDR3 contains 15 residues. V was cut by 6 bases and J by 2 bases, with 13 bases left in between. CDR3 sequence reads: CASSVPGVNTGELFF. The CDR3 coding sequence is TGTGCCAGCAGCGTTCCGGGAGTTAACACCGGGGAGCTGTTTTTT.

This clonotype was counted a few times. V gene TRBV3-1 combines with J gene TRBJ1-2, with D maybe TRBD1 (6 bases). Germline values: CDR1 LGHDT, CDR2 YNNKEL (reference sequence). V lost 4 bases, J lost 4 bases, and 13 bases lay in between. The CDR3 has 14 residues. The CDR3 here is CASSPQGSLYGYTF. The CDR3 DNA follows: TGTGCCAGCAGCCCACAGGGTTCCCTCTATGGCTACACCTTC.

The gene calls are TRBV18 and TRBJ2-7; 14 bases are a match to TRBD2. Germline loops: CDR1 KGHSH, CDR2 LQKENI. The V gene end was trimmed by 0 bases and the J gene end by 3 bases; junction bases not matched to a gene: 1. This CDR3 has 16 amino acids. The DNA for the CDR3 is TGTGCCAGCTCACCACCCGGGACTAGCGGGAGCTACGAGCAGTACTTC. Its protein product is CASSPPGTSGSYEQYF.

This clonotype was seen a handful of times. The chain combines TRBV24-1 with TRBJ2-3; 10 bases align to TRBD1. Germline V gene data show CDR1 as KGHDR and CDR2 as SFDVKD. V gave up 4 bases and J gave up 3 bases; unmatched junction bases: 6. CDR3 length: 16 residues. DNA for the CDR3: TGTGCCACCAGTGACTCCCCGGGACAGGGGACAGATACGCAGTATTTT. It yields the protein CATSDSPGQGTDTQYF.

The chain employs TRBV28 and TRBJ2-4; the D gene could be TRBD1 or TRBD2 (5 bases each). The CDR3 runs 11 residues. V was shortened by 7 bases and J by 7 bases, with 8 bases between the two germline ends. The germline V gene has CDR1 MDHEN and CDR2 SYDVKM. The CDR3 loop is CASKEGNIQYF. The DNA of the CDR3 is TGTGCCAGCAAAGAGGGGAACATTCAGTACTTC.

This clonotype was seen ten or more times. CDR3 residues: CASSPGTGGYEQYF. In DNA, the CDR3 is TGTGCCAGCAGCCCCGGGACAGGGGGCTACGAGCAGTACTTC. The V gene is TRBV7-6, the J gene TRBJ2-7; 11 positions agree with TRBD1. Germline V lookup: CDR1 SGHVS, CDR2 FNYEAQ. The CDR3 runs to 14 residues. Losses at the gene ends were 5 bases for V and 3 bases for J; bases not matched to a gene: 3. Filled out from reference TRBV7-6 and TRBJ2-7, the complete variable domain reads GAGVSQSPRYKVTKRGQDVALRCDPISGHVSLYWYRQALGQGPEFLTYFNYEAQQDKSGLPNDRFSAERPEGSISTLTIQRTEQRDSAMYRCASSPGTGGYEQYFGPGTRLTVT.

This clonotype has a handful of counts. The rearrangement links TRBV5-1 to TRBJ2-5; tentatively, D is TRBD2 (6 bases). The CDR3 is 16 residues long. Trimming took off 4 bases at V and 2 bases at J, with 18 bases between the two ends. CDR1 is SGHRS and CDR2 is YFSETQ in the germline V gene. In DNA form, the CDR3 reads TGCGCCAGCAGCGGGTGGTCCCGCGGAGGGCAAGAGACCCAGTACTTC. Its protein product is CASSGWSRGGQETQYF.

This clonotype was detected ten times or more. The chain has TRBV2 and TRBJ1-2; a weak D match, TRBD1 (5 bases). The CDR3 is 12 residues long. Germline CDR1 is SNHLY and CDR2 is FYNNEI. Deletions cut 8 bases from V and 1 base from J, with 8 bases between. CDR3 loop: CASEGNNYGYTF. DNA of the CDR3: TGTGCCAGCGAGGGGAATAACTATGGCTACACCTTC.

This clonotype was picked up a small number of times. The chain combines TRBV4-2 with TRBJ2-3; 9 bases are shared with TRBD2. The CDR3 extends over 16 amino acids. V lost 5 bases and J lost 2; bases outside the gene matches: 8. Per the germline V gene, CDR1 is LGHNA and CDR2 is YNFKEQ. The CDR3, as DNA: TGTGCCAGCAGCTCAGGGGAGCGGGGGGACACAGATACGCAGTATTTT. Protein: CASSSGERGDTDTQYF.

The rearrangement uses TRBV5-1 and TRBJ2-5; D is perhaps TRBD2 (6 bases). V was pared by 4 bases and J by 4 bases, with 14 bases between. CDR1 SGHRS and CDR2 YFSETQ come from the germline V gene. This CDR3 contains 14 residues. DNA for the CDR3: TGCGCCAGCAGCACCCCCGGGAGTGGAGAGACCCAGTACTTC. Translating gives CASSTPGSGETQYF.

This clonotype occurred a few times. CDR3: CATADRDGRPLHF. The CDR3 bases are TGTGCCACCGCCGACAGGGACGGAAGGCCCCTCCACTTT. The chain joins TRBV6-5 to TRBJ1-6; 7 bases agree with TRBD1. CDR1 and CDR2 from the germline V gene are MNHEY and SVGAGI. The V gene end was trimmed by 10 bases and the J gene end by 13 bases; junction bases not matched to a gene: 13. The CDR3 loop spans 13 amino acids.

This clonotype was counted a few times. CDR3 region: CSVEEGTGDNEQFF. In nucleotides, the CDR3 is TGCAGCGTTGAAGAAGGGACAGGGGACAATGAGCAGTTCTTC. V usage is TRBV29-1 and J usage is TRBJ2-1; the match to TRBD1 covers 10 bases. Losses at the gene ends were 0 bases for V and 5 bases for J; bases not matched to a gene: 1. The CDR3 sequence is 14 residues long. Germline CDR1 is SQVTM and CDR2 is ANQGSEA.